Listed here is a single T cell receptor (beta chain). The sample originates from a study of monozygotic twins with inflammatory bowel disease. Germline CDR1 and CDR2: LGHNA and YSLEER. There are 15 residues in the CDR3. Across eight separate reactions for each sample, cDNA was made. Following a re-call of the 5' RACE reads, TCRdb has one entry per CDR3 protein and lacks DNA. The sample table includes roughly 100,000 distinct CDR3 sequences. The clonotype comes from a human donor with ulcerative colitis or Crohn's disease, or a healthy co-twin of an affected twin (not recorded which). The V call is TRBV4-3, the J call TRBJ1-1; TCRdb picks TRBD1, but there is no DNA to check that call. The sample comprised blood. The CDR3 protein is CASSQDRIGGTEAFF.